Reported below is one TCR beta chain. Antigen unknown. The V gene end was trimmed by 4 bases and the J gene end by 0 bases; junction bases not matched to a gene: 19. Germline V gene lookup returns CDR1 MDHEN and CDR2 SYDVKM. This CDR3 spans 21 amino acids. The data originate from a study of Tregs in tolerant kidney transplant recipients. Findings and limits, study-wide: The most relevant donor-specific Treg TCRbeta repertoire apparently came from expansion with activated donor B cells. The small number of patients limits these findings pending further validation.

Some clones are missing from TCRdb's copy, which holds only in-frame ones; the method was immunoSEQ multiplex PCR. The data contain about 69,000 clones, roughly 91% of them singletons. The chain is built from TRBV28 and TRBJ2-1, with 9 bases aligning to TRBD2. The input for sequencing was CD4+ T cells from blood, taken before the transplant. The receptor was derived from a human donor who received a combined kidney and bone marrow transplant. The CDR3, as DNA: TGTGCCAGCAGTTCGCCCTGGACCGAAAGACTAGCGGTGCCCTCCTACAATGAGCAGTTCTTC. This sequence encodes CASSSPWTERLAVPSYNEQFF.